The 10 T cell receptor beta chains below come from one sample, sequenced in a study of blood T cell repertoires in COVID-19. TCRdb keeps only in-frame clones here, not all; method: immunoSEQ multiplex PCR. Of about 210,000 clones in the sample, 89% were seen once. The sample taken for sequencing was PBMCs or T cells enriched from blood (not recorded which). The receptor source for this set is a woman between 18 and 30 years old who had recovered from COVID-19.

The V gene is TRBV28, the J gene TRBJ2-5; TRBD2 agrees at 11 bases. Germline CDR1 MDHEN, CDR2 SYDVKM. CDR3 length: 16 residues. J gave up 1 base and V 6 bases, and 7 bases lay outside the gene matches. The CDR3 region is CASRPSGGPVQETQYF. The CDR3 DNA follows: TGTGCCAGCAGGCCTAGCGGGGGGCCCGTCCAAGAGACCCAGTACTTC.

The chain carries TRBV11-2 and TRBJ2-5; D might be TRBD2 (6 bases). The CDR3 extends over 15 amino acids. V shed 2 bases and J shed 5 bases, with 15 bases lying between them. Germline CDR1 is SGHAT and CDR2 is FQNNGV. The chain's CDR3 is CASSLTGGYLETQYF. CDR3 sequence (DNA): TGTGCCAGCAGCTTAACCGGAGGGTACTTGGAGACCCAGTACTTC. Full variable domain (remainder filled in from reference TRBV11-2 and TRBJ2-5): EAGVAQSPRYKIIEKRQSVAFWCNPISGHATLYWYQQILGQGPKLLIQFQNNGVVDDSQLPKDRFSAERLKGVDSTLKIQPAKLEDSAVYLCASSLTGGYLETQYFGPGTRLLVL.

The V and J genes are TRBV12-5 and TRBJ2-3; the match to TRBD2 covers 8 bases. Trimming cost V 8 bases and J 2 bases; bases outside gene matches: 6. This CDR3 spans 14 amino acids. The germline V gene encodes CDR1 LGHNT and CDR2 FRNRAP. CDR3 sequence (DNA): TGTGCTAGTTCAGCGGGGGCCCTCACAGATACGCAGTATTTT. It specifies CASSAGALTDTQYF. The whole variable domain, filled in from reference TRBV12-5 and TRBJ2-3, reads DARVTQTPRHKVTEMGQEVTMRCQPILGHNTVFWYRQTMMQGLELLAYFRNRAPLDDSGMPKDRFSAEMPDATLATLKIQPSEPRDSAVYFCASSAGALTDTQYFGPGTRLTVL.

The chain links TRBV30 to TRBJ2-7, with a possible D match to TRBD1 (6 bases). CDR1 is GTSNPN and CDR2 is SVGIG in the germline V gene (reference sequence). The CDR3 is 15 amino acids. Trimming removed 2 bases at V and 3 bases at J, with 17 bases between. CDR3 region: CAWSSLQGYDYEQYF. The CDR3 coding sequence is TGTGCCTGGAGTTCCCTACAGGGTTACGACTACGAGCAGTACTTC. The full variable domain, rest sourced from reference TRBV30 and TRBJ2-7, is SQTIHQWPATLVQPVGSPLSLECTVEGTSNPNLYWYRQAAGRGLQLLFYSVGIGQISSEVPQNLSASRPQDRQFILSSKKLLLSDSGFYLCAWSSLQGYDYEQYFGPGTRLTVT.

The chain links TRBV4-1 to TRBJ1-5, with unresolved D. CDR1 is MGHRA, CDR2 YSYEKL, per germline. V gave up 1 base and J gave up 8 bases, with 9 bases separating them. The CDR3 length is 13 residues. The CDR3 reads CASSQVSGEPQHF. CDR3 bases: TGCGCCAGCAGCCAAGTTTCGGGAGAGCCCCAGCATTTT.

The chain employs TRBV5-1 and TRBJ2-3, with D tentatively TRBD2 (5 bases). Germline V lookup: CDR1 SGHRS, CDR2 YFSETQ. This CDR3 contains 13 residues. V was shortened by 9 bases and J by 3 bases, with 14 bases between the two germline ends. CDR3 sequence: CATATDFTDTQYF. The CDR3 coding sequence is TGCGCCACCGCGACGGACTTTACAGATACGCAGTATTTT.

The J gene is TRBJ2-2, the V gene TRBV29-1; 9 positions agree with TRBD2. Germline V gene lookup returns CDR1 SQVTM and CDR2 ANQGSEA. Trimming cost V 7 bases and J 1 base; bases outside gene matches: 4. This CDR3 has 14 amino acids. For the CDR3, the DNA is TGCAGCGAAGCGGGGGGCAAGAACACCGGGGAGCTGTTTTTT. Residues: CSEAGGKNTGELFF.

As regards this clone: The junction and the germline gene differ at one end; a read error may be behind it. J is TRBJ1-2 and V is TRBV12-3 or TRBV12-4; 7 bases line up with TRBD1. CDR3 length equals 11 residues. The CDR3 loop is CASSLGYRDSF. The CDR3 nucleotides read TGTGCCAGCAGTTTAGGTTATAGGGACAGCTTC.

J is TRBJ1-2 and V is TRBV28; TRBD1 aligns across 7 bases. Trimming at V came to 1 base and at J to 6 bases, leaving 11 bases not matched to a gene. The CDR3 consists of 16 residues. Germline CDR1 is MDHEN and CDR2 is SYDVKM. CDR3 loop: CASSLSPQTGSHGYTF. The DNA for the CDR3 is TGTGCCAGCAGTTTATCCCCCCAGACAGGGTCCCATGGCTACACCTTC.

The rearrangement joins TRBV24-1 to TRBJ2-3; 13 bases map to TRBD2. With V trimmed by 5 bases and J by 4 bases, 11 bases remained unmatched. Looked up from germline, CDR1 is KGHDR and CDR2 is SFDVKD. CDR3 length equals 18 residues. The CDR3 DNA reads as TGTGCCACCAGTGTGACAACTAGCGGGGGGGCGATCGCAGATACGCAGTATTTT. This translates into CATSVTTSGGAIADTQYF.